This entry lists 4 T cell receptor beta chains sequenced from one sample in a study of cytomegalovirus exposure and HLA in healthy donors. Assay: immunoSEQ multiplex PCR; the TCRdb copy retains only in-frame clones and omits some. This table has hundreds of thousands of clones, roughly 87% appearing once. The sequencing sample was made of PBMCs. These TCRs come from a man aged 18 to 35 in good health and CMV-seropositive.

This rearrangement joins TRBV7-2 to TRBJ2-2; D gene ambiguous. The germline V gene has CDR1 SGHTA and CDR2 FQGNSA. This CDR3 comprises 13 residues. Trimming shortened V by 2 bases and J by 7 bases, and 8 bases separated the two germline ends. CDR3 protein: CASSLRSLGELFF. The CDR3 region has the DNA TGTGCCAGCAGCTTAAGGAGCCTCGGGGAGCTGTTTTTT. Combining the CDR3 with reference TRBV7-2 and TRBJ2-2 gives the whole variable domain GAGVSQSPSNKVTEKGKDVELRCDPISGHTALYWYRQSLGQGLEFLIYFQGNSAPDKSGLPSDRFSAERTGGSVSTLTIQRTQQEDSAVYLCASSLRSLGELFFGEGSRLTVL.

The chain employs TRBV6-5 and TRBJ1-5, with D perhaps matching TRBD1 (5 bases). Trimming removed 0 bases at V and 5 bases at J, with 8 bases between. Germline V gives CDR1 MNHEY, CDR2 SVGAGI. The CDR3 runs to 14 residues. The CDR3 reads CASSYSGGDQPQHF. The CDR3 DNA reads TGTGCCAGCAGTTACTCGGGGGGGGATCAGCCCCAGCATTTT.

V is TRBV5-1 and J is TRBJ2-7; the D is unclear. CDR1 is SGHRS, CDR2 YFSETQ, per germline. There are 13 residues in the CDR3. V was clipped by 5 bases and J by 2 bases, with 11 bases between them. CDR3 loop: CASSFSTPYEQYF. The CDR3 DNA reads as TGCGCCAGCAGTTTCTCGACCCCCTACGAGCAGTACTTC.

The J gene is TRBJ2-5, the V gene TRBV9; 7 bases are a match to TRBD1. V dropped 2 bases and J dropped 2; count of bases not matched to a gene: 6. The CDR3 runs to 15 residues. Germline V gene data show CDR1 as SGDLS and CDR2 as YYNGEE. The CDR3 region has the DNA TGTGCCAGCAGCGTCCAGACAGGGTTACAAGAGACCCAGTACTTC. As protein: CASSVQTGLQETQYF.